This T cell receptor (beta chain) was identified during a study of shared clonotypes between healthy human individuals. This clone was counted between two and nine times. Per germline, CDR1 LNHDA and CDR2 SQIVND (reference sequence). The CDR3 contains 15 residues. V lost 5 bases to trimming and J lost 3 bases, with 16 bases between them. Assay: immunoSEQ multiplex PCR; the TCRdb copy retains only in-frame clones and omits some. The profile covers under 750,000 clones, with roughly 72% appearing a single time and more than 1.5% taken by the ten largest. The study enrolled healthy HIV-negative adults without recent acute infections or vaccinations as donors. Negatively enriched CD4+ T cells were divided by CD45RA into naive and memory.

The J gene is TRBJ1-2, the V gene TRBV19, with a weak D call TRBD1 (6 bases). This TCR was sampled from a woman in her 30s in good health. Sequenced input: memory CD4+ T cells sorted from blood. Subset given: CD45RA-negative fraction. The CDR3 sequence is CASSPTGGGDYGYTF. In DNA form, the CDR3 reads TGTGCCAGTAGTCCCACGGGAGGGGGGGACTATGGCTACACCTTC.